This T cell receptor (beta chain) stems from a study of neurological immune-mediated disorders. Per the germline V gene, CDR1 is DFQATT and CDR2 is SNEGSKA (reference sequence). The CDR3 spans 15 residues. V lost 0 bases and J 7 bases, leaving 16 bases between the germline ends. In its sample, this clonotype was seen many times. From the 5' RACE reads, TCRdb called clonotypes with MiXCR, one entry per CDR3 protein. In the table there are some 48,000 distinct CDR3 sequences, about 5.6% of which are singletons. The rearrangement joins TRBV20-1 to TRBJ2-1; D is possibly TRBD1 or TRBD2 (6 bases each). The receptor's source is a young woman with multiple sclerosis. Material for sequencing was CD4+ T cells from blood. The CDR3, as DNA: TGCAGTGCTAGAGATCCCCACAGGGCGGGGAATGAGCAGTTCTTC. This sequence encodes CSARDPHRAGNEQFF.